The clone carrying this T cell receptor (beta chain) turned up a few times. Germline V CDR1 and CDR2: SGHRS, YFSETQ. Trimming pared 3 bases from V and 3 bases from J, leaving 7 bases between. The CDR3 is 12 residues long. Libraries of TCR beta came from iRepertoire HTBI primers plus Arm-PCR of CDR3 regions. TCRdb reanalysed the multiplex PCR reads using MiXCR and keeps one entry per CDR3 protein. The sample gives about 520,000 distinct CDR3 sequences, around 11% of which show up once; approximately 9.6% is in the top ten. This record belongs to a study of regulatory T cells in long-lasting Graves disease. Whole-study context: New Graves' disease cases had less than 3 months of antithyroid drugs.

Sample time point: newly diagnosed GD, antithyroid drugs for less than 3 months. The TCR library used RNA extracted from PBMCs. The data were also submitted as part of a second study, on T cells in Graves' hyperthyroidism and ophthalmopathy. As that study records: Researchers ran a first-round RT-PCR on the TCR CDR3 using the HTBI primer set.

This material consisted of peripheral blood mononuclear cells (PBMCs), taken at new diagnosis, from a patient treated with antithyroid drugs. The V and J genes are TRBV5-1 and TRBJ2-7; unclear D gene. This receptor was obtained from a woman in her twenties or thirties with Graves disease. DNA of the CDR3: TGCGCCAGCAGCTATGACAACTACGAGCAGTACTTC. Encoded protein: CASSYDNYEQYF.